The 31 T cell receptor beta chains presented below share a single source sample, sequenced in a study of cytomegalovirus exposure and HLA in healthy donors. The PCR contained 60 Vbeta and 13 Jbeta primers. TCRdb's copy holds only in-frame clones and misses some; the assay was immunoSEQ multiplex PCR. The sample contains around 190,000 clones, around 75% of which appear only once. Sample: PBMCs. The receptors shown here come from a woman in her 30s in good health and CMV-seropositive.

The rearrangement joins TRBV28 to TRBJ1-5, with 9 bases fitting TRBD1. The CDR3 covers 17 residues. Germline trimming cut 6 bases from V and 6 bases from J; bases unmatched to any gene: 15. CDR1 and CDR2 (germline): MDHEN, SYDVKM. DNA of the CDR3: TGTGCCAGCAGCCGGACCCCTGGACAGGGGATCGGTCAGCCCCAGCATTTT. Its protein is CASSRTPGQGIGQPQHF.

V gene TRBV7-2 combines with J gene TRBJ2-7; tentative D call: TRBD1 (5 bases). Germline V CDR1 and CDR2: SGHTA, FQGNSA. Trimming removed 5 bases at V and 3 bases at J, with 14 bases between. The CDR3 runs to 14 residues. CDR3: CASSARPRGYEQYF. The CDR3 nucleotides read TGTGCCAGCAGCGCCCGACCAAGGGGCTACGAGCAGTACTTC.

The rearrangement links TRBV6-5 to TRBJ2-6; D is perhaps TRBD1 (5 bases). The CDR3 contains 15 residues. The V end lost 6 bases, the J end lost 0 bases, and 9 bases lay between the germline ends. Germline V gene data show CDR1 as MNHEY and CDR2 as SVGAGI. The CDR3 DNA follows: TGTGCCAGCAGACAGGTTGGCTCTGGGGCCAACGTCCTGACTTTC. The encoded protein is CASRQVGSGANVLTF.

This chain's CDR3 is CASSLVLLNTGELFF. CDR3 in DNA: TGTGCCAGCAGCTTAGTCCTTTTGAACACCGGGGAGCTGTTTTTT. The rearrangement links TRBV7-2 to TRBJ2-2, with no clear D. This CDR3 has 15 amino acids. Germline CDR1 reads SGHTA; CDR2 reads FQGNSA. The V gene lost 1 base and the J gene lost 1 base, with 7 bases spanning the gap.

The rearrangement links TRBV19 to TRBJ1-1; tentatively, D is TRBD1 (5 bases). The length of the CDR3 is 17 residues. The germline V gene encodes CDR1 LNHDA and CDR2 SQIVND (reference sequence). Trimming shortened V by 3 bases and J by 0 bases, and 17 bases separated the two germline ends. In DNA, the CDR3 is TGTGCCAGTAGTATGGATGGGGCTAGAGTGGTGAACACTGAAGCTTTCTTT. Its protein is CASSMDGARVVNTEAFF.

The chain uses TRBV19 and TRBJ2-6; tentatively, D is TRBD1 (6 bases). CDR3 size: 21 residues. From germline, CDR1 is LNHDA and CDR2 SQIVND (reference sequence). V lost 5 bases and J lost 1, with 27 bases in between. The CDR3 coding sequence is TGTGCCAGTAGTCCACCCTCCCCGTTCAGGGGCCTCTCGTCTGGGGCCAACGTCCTGACTTTC. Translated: CASSPPSPFRGLSSGANVLTF.

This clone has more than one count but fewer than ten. CDR3: CASSYSGTGTEAFF. In DNA, the CDR3 is TGTGCCAGCAGTTACTCAGGGACAGGGACTGAAGCTTTCTTT. The genes are TRBV6-5 and TRBJ1-1; 9 nucleotides match TRBD1. V was pared by 0 bases and J by 5 bases, with 1 base of the junction left unmatched. This CDR3 region has 14 residues. CDR1 and CDR2 from the germline V gene are MNHEY and SVGAGI.

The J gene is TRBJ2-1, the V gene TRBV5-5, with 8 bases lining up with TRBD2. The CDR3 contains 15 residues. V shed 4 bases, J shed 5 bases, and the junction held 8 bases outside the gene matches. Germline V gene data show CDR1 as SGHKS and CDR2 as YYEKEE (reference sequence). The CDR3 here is CASSAYSGVNNEQFF. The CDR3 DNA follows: TGTGCCAGCAGCGCATATAGCGGGGTAAACAATGAGCAGTTCTTC.

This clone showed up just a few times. Written as DNA, the CDR3 is TGTGCCAGCAGCTTAGCGGGCGGGCTCAACACTGAAGCTTTCTTT. Translating it yields CASSLAGGLNTEAFF. J is TRBJ1-1 and V is TRBV7-9; D is undetermined. Trimming took off 0 bases at V and 2 bases at J, with 10 bases between the two ends. Looked up from germline, CDR1 is SEHNR and CDR2 is FQNEAQ (reference sequence). The CDR3 contains 15 residues.

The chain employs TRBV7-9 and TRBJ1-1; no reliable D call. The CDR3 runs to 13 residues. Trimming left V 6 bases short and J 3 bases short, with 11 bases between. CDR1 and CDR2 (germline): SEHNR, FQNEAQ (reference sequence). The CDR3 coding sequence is TGTGCCAGCAGTAACGATCGGGACACTGAAGCTTTCTTT. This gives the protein CASSNDRDTEAFF.

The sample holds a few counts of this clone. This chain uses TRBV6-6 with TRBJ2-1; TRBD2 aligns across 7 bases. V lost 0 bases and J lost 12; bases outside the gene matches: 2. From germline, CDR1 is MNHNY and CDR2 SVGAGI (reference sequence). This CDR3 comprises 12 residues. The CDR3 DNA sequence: TGTGCCAGCAGTTACTCCGGCGGGGGGCAGTTCTTC. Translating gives CASSYSGGGQFF.

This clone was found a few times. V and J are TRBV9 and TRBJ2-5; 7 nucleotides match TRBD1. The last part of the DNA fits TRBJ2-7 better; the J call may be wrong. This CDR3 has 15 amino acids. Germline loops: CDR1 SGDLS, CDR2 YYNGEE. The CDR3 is CASSASAGGRSEQYF. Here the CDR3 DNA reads TGTGCCAGCAGCGCATCGGCAGGGGGTAGATCCGAGCAGTACTTC.

The CDR3 DNA reads as TGTGCCAGCAGGTCCGGGACAGGGTCCTACAATGAGCAGTTCTTC. As protein: CASRSGTGSYNEQFF. The V gene is TRBV6-5, the J gene TRBJ2-1, with 9 bases aligning to TRBD1. This CDR3 is built from 15 residues. V lost 6 bases, J lost 1 base, and 4 bases stayed unmatched. CDR1 and CDR2 (germline): MNHEY, SVGAGI.

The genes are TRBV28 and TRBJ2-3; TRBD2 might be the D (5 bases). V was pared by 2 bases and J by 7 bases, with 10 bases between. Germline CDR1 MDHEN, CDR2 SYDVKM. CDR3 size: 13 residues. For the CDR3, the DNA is TGTGCCAGCAGTTTAATCGGGATAAATACGCAGTATTTT. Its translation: CASSLIGINTQYF.

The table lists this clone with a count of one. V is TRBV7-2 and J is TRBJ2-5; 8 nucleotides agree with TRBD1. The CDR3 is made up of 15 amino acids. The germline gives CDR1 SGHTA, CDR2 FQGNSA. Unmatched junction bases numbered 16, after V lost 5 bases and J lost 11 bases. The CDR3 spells CASSPGTGLPREQYF. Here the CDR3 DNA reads TGTGCCAGCAGCCCGGGGACAGGCTTGCCTCGGGAGCAGTACTTC. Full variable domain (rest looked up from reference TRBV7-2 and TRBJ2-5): GAGVSQSPSNKVTEKGKDVELRCDPISGHTALYWYRQSLGQGLEFLIYFQGNSAPDKSGLPSDRFSAERTGGSVSTLTIQRTQQEDSAVYLCASSPGTGLPREQYFGPGTRLLVL.

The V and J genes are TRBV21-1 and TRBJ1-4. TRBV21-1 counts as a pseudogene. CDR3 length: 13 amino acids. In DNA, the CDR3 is TGTGCCAGCAGCTCCCGGGCCGAGGGAAAACTGTTTTTT. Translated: CASSSRAEGKLFF.

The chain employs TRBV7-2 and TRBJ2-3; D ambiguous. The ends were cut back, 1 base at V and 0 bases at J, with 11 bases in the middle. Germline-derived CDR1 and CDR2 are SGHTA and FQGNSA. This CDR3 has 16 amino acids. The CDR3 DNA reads TGTGCCAGCAGCTTAGGATTTCAAACTAGCACAGATACGCAGTATTTT. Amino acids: CASSLGFQTSTDTQYF.

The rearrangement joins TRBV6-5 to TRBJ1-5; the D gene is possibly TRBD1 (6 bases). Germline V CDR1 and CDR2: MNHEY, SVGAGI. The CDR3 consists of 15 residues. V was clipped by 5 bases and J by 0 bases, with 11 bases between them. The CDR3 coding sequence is TGTGCCAGCAGTCCACAGGGAATTAGCAATCAGCCCCAGCATTTT. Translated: CASSPQGISNQPQHF.

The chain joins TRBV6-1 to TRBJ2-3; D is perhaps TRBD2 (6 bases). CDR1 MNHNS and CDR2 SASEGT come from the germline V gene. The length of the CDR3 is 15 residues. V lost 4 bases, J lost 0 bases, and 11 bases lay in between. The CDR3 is CASSVAGTSTDTQYF. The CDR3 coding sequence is TGTGCCAGCAGTGTCGCCGGGACTAGCACAGATACGCAGTATTTT.

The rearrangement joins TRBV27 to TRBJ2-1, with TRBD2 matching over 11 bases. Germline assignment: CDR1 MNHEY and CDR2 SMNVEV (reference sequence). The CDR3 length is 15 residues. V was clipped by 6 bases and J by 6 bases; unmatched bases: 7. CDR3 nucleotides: TGTGCCAGCAGCCCACTAGCGGGAGTTTCCAATGAGCAGTTCTTC. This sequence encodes CASSPLAGVSNEQFF.

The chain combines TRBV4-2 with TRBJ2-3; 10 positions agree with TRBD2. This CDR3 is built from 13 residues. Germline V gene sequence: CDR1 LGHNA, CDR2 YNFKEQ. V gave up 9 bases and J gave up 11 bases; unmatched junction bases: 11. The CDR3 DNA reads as TGTGCCAGTCGGGGACTAGCGAAGGTTCGGCAGTATTTT. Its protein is CASRGLAKVRQYF.

The CDR3 reads CASRSGTTSGNTIYF. DNA of the CDR3: TGTGCCAGCAGGTCCGGGACTACTTCTGGAAACACCATATATTTT. This chain connects TRBV6-9 to TRBJ1-3, with D possibly being TRBD1 (5 bases). Germline V gene sequence: CDR1 MNHGY, CDR2 SVAAGI. This CDR3 spans 15 amino acids. Trimming removed 6 bases at V and 1 base at J, with 13 bases between.

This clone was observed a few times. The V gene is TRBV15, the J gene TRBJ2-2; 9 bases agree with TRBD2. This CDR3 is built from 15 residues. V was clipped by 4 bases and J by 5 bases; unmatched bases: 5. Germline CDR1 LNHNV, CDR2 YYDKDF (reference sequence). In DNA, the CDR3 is TGTGCCACCAGCACAGGGACTAGCAGTACCGGGGAGCTGTTTTTT. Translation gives CATSTGTSSTGELFF.

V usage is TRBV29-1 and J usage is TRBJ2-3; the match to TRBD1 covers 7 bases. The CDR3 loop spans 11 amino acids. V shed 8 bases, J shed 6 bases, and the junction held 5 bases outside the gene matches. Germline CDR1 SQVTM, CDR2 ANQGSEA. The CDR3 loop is CSFWTGDTQYF. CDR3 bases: TGCAGCTTTTGGACAGGCGATACGCAGTATTTT.

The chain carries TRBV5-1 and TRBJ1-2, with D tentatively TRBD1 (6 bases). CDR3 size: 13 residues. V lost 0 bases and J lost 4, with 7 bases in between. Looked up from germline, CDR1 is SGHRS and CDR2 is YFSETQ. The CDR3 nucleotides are TGCGCCAGCAGCTTGGGGACAGCCTATGGCTACACCTTC. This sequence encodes CASSLGTAYGYTF. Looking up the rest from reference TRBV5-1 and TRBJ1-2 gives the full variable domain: KAGVTQTPRYLIKTRGQQVTLSCSPISGHRSVSWYQQTPGQGLQFLFEYFSETQRNKGNFPGRFSGRQFSNSRSEMNVSTLELGDSALYLCASSLGTAYGYTFGSGTRLTVV.

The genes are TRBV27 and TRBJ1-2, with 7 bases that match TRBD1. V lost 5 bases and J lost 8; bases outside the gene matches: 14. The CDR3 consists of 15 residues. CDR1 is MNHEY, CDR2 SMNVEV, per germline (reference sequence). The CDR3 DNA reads TGTGCCAGCAGTGTCAGACAGGGACTTGTGTACGGCTACACCTTC. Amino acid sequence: CASSVRQGLVYGYTF.

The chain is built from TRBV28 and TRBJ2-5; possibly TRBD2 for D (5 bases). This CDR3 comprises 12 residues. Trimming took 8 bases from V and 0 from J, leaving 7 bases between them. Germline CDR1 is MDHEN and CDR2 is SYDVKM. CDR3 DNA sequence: TGTGCCAGCTCTAGCTACCAAGAGACCCAGTACTTC. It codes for CASSSYQETQYF.

The CDR3 coding sequence is TGTGCCAGTAGTATGAGATCGGGGGACGAGCAGTACTTC. It codes for CASSMRSGDEQYF. The chain joins TRBV19 to TRBJ2-7; D is perhaps TRBD2 (6 bases). In germline, CDR1 is LNHDA, CDR2 SQIVND (reference sequence). The length of the CDR3 is 13 residues. The V and J ends lost 3 bases and 5 bases respectively, with 11 bases between them.

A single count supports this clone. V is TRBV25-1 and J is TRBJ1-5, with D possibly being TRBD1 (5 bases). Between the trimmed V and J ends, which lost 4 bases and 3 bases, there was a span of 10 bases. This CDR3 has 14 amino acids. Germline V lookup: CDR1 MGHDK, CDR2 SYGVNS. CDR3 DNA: TGTGCCAGCAGTGGCGTGGGGCACAATCAGCCCCAGCATTTT. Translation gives CASSGVGHNQPQHF.

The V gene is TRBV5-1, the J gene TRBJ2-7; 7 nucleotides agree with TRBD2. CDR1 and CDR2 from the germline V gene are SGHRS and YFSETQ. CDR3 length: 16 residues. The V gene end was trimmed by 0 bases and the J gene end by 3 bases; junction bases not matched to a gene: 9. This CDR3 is CASSLAGGRQLYEQYF. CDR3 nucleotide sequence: TGCGCCAGCAGCTTGGCCGGCGGGAGACAACTCTACGAGCAGTACTTC.

CDR3 residues: CASTSLAGLPGQYF. In nucleotides, the CDR3 is TGTGCCAGCACCTCGCTAGCGGGACTACCTGGGCAGTACTTC. This chain uses TRBV6-5 with TRBJ2-5; TRBD2 matches at 9 bases. CDR3 length: 14 amino acids. CDR1 and CDR2 (germline): MNHEY, SVGAGI. The ends lost 7 bases at V and 11 bases at J; junction bases unmatched: 14.